This TCR beta chain was captured in a study of shared clonotypes between healthy human individuals. For this clone: What it binds is not known.

Study-wide results and limits: The generation probabilities recorded for non-shared clonotypes fell below those of clonotypes shared by all four donors. In a few donors, around 5% of naive CD4 clonotypes appeared in common.

The assay was immunoSEQ multiplex PCR, and TCRdb's table has in-frame clones only and misses some. In the table there are roughly 1,600,000 clones, less than 99% of which are singletons. Sequenced: naive CD4+ T cells sorted from blood. Subset denoted: CD45RA+ positively selected. This receptor was obtained from a man in his thirties or forties in good health.

This CDR3 is CASSLGTGGSNEQFF. In DNA form, the CDR3 reads TGTGCCAGCAGCCTCGGGACAGGGGGGAGCAATGAGCAGTTCTTC. This chain links TRBV7-6 with TRBJ2-1; the match to TRBD1 covers 11 bases. The CDR3 covers 15 residues. Germline CDR1 is SGHVS and CDR2 is FNYEAQ. Trimming cost V 5 bases and J 6 bases; bases outside gene matches: 6.